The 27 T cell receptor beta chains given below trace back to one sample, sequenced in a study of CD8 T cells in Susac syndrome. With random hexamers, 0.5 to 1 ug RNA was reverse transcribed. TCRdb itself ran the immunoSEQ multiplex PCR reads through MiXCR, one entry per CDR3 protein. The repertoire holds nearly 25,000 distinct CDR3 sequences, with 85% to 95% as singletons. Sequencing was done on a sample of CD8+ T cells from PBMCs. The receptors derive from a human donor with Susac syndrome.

The CDR3 spells CASSRDSSNQPQHF. The CDR3 DNA reads TGCGCCAGCAGCAGGGACAGTAGCAATCAGCCCCAGCATTTT. V is TRBV5-1 and J is TRBJ1-5; 7 positions match TRBD1. The V gene's germline CDR1 is SGHRS and CDR2 YFSETQ. Losses at the gene ends were 4 bases for V and 0 bases for J; bases not matched to a gene: 1. The CDR3 loop spans 14 amino acids. The entire variable domain, with the rest obtained from reference TRBV5-1 and TRBJ1-5, is as follows: KAGVTQTPRYLIKTRGQQVTLSCSPISGHRSVSWYQQTPGQGLQFLFEYFSETQRNKGNFPGRFSGRQFSNSRSEMNVSTLELGDSALYLCASSRDSSNQPQHFGDGTRLSIL.

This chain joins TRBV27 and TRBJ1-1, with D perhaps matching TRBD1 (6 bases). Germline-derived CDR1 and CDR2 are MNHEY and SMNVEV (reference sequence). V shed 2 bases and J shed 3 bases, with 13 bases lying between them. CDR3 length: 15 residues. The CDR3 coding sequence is TGTGCCAGCAGTTTAGCGGGGGCGGGGGACACTGAAGCTTTCTTT. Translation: CASSLAGAGDTEAFF.

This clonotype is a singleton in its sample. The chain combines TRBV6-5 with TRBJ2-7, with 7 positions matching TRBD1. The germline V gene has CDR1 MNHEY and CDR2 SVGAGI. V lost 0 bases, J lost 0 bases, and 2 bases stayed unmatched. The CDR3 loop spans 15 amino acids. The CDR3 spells CASSYSAGGSYEQYF. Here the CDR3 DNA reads TGTGCCAGCAGTTACTCGGCAGGGGGCTCCTACGAGCAGTACTTC.

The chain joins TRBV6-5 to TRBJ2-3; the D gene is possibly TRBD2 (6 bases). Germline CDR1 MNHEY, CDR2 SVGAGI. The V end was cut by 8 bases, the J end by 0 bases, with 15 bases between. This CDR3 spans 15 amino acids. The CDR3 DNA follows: TGTGCCAGCCATGACCGGGACTCCAGCACAGATACGCAGTATTTT. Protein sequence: CASHDRDSSTDTQYF.

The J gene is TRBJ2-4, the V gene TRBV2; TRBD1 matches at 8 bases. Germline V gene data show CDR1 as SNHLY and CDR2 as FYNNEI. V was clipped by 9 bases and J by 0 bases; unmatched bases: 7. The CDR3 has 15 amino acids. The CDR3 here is CARSADREAKNIQYF. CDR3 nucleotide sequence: TGTGCCAGGTCCGCGGACAGGGAAGCCAAAAACATTCAGTACTTC.

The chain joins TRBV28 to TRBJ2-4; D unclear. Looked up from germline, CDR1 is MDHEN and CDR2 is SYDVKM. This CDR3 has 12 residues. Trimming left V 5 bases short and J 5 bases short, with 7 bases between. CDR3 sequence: CASSLRQNIQYF. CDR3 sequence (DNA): TGTGCCAGCAGTCTACGACAAAACATTCAGTACTTC.

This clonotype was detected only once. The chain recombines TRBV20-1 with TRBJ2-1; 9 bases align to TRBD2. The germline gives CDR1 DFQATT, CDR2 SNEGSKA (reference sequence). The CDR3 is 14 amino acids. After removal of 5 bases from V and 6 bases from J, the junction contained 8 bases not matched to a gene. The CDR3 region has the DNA TGCAGTGCTTTTCACCCAGCGGGGGGCAATGAGCAGTTCTTC. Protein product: CSAFHPAGGNEQFF.

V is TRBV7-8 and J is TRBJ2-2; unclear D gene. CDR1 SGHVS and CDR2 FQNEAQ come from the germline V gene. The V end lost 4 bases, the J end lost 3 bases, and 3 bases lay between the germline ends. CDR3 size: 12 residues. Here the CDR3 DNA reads TGTGCCAGCAGCTCCGACACCGGGGAGCTGTTTTTT. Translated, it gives CASSSDTGELFF.

The DNA of the CDR3 is TGCGCCAGCAGCTTGAGTAGGGATACGCAGTATTTT. This sequence encodes CASSLSRDTQYF. This rearrangement joins TRBV5-1 to TRBJ2-3; D unclear. Trimming took 1 base from V and 6 from J, leaving 6 bases between them. The CDR3 is 12 amino acids. Germline V lookup: CDR1 SGHRS, CDR2 YFSETQ.

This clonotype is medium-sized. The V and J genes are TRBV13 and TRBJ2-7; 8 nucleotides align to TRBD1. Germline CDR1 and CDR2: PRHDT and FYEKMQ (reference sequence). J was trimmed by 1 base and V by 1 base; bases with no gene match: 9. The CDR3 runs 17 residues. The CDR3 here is CASSLAGTGKNSYEQYF. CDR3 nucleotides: TGTGCCAGCAGCTTAGCCGGGACAGGAAAAAATTCCTACGAGCAGTACTTC.

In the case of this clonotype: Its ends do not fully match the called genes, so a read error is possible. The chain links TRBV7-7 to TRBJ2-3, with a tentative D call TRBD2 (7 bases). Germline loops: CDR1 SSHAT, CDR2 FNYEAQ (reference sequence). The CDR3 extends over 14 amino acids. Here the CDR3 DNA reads TGTGCTAGCAGCTTAGGGGGGGCAACAGATACGCAGTATTTT. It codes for CASSLGGATDTQYF.

This CDR3 is CASSLLQTRGGGLGGYTF. CDR3 nucleotides: TGTGCCAGCAGCTTACTTCAGACACGAGGGGGCGGGTTGGGTGGCTACACCTTC. The chain carries TRBV7-2 and TRBJ1-2; 7 nucleotides match TRBD1. The CDR3 consists of 18 residues. Germline V CDR1 and CDR2: SGHTA, FQGNSA. The V segment lost 2 bases and the J segment 7 bases; nucleotides outside the gene matches: 19.

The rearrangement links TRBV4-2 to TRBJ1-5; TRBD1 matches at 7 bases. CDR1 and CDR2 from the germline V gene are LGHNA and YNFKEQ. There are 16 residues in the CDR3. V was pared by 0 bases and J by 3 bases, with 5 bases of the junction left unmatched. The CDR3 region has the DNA TGTGCCAGCAGCCAAGATCCAGGGGGGAACAATCAGCCCCAGCATTTT. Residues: CASSQDPGGNNQPQHF.

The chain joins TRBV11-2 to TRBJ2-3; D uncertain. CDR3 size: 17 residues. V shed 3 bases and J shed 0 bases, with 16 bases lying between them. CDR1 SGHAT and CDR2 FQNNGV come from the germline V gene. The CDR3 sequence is CASSLPLTLTSTDTQYF. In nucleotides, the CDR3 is TGTGCCAGCAGCTTGCCCCTAACCCTTACTAGCACAGATACGCAGTATTTT.

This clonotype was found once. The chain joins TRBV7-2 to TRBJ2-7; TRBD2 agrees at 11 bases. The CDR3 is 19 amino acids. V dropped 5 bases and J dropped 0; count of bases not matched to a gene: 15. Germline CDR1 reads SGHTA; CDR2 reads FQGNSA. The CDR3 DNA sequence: TGTGCCAGCAGCAGATCTTACTCCCTAGCGGGGGGAGTCTCCTACGAGCAGTACTTC. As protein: CASSRSYSLAGGVSYEQYF.

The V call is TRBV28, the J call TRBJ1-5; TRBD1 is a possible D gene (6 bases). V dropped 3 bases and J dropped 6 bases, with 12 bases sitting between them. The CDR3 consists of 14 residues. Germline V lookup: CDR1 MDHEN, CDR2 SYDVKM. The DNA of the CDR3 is TGTGCCAGCAGTTTTCGGACAGACCGTCAGCCCCAGCATTTT. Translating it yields CASSFRTDRQPQHF.

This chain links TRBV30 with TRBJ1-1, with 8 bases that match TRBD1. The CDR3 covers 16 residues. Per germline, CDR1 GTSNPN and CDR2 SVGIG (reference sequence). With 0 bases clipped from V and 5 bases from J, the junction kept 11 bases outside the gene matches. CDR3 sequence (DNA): TGTGCCTGGAGTGTACCCGGTAGGACAGGGAGGACTGAAGCTTTCTTT. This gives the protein CAWSVPGRTGRTEAFF. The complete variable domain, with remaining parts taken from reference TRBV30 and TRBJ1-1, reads SQTIHQWPATLVQPVGSPLSLECTVEGTSNPNLYWYRQAAGRGLQLLFYSVGIGQISSEVPQNLSASRPQDRQFILSSKKLLLSDSGFYLCAWSVPGRTGRTEAFFGQGTRLTVV.

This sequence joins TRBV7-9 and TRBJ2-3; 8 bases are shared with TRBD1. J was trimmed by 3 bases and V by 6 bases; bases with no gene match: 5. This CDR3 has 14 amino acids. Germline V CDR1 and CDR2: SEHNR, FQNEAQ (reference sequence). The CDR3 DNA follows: TGTGCCAGCAGACAGGGGGTGGGAACAGATACGCAGTATTTT. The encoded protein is CASRQGVGTDTQYF.

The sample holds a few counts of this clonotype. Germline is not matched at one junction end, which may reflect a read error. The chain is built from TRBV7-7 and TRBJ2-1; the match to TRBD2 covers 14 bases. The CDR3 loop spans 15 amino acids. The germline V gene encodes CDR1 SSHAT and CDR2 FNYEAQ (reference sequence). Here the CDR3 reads CASSLGTSGGNEQFF. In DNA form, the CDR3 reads TGTGCTAGCAGCTTGGGGACTAGCGGGGGTAATGAGCAGTTCTTC.

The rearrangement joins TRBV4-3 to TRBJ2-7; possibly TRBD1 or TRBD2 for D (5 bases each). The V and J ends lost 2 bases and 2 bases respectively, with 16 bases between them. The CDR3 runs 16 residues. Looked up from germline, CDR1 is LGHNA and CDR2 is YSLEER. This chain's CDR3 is CASSQTRDGEAYEQYF. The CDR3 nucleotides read TGCGCCAGCAGCCAAACCCGGGACGGAGAAGCCTACGAGCAGTACTTC.

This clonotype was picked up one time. CDR3 loop: CSGEGEMYEAFF. The CDR3 DNA reads as TGCAGCGGCGAGGGAGAGATGTATGAAGCTTTCTTT. This chain connects TRBV29-1 to TRBJ1-1; no definite D call. The germline V gene encodes CDR1 SQVTM and CDR2 ANQGSEA. V was cut by 7 bases and J by 7 bases, with 16 bases left in between. The CDR3 runs to 12 residues.

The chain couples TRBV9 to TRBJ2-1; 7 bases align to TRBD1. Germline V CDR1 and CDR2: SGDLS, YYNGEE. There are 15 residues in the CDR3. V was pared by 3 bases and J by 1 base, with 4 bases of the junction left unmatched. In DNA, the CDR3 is TGTGCCAGCAGCGGCTCGGGACAGTCCTACAATGAGCAGTTCTTC. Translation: CASSGSGQSYNEQFF. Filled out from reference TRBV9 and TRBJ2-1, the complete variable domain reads DSGVTQTPKHLITATGQRVTLRCSPRSGDLSVYWYQQSLDQGLQFLIQYYNGEERAKGNILERFSAQQFPDLHSELNLSSLELGDSALYFCASSGSGQSYNEQFFGPGTRLTVL.

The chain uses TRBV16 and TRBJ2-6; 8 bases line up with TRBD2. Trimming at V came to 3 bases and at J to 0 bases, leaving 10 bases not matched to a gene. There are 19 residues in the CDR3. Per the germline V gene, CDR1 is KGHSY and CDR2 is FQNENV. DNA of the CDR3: TGTGCCAGCAGCCACAGGGAGGCGGGGGGAAACTCTGGGGCCAACGTCCTGACTTTC. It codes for CASSHREAGGNSGANVLTF.

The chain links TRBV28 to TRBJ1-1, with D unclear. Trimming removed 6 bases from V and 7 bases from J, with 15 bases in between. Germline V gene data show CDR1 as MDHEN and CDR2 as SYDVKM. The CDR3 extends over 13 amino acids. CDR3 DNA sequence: TGTGCCAGCAGCCGACCCGGGTACTATGAAGCTTTCTTT. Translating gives CASSRPGYYEAFF.

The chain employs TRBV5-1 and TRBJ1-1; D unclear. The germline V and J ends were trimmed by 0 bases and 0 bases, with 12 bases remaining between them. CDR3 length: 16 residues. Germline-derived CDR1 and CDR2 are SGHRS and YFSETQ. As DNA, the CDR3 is TGCGCCAGCAGCTTGGGGGTATTCCGGATGAACACTGAAGCTTTCTTT. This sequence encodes CASSLGVFRMNTEAFF.

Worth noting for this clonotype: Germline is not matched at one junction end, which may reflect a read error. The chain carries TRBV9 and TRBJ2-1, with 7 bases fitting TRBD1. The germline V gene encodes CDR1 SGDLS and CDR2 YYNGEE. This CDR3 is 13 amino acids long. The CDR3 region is CASNTDRINEQSF. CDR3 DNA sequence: TGTGCCAGCAATACGGACAGGATCAATGAGCAGTCCTTC.

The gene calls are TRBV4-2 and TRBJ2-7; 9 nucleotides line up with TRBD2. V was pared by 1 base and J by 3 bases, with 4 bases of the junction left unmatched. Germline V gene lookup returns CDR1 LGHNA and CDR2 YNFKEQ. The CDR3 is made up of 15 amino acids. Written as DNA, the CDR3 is TGTGCCAGCAGCCAAGCGGCTAGCGGGGACTACGAGCAGTACTTC. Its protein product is CASSQAASGDYEQYF.